This TCR beta chain was recorded in a study of T-cell reconstitution after alpha-beta-depleted transplantation in children. The study, taken as a whole, reports: T-cell counts and diversity were attributed mostly to newly produced T cells one year after transplant. Reported findings indicate that, about two months after transplant, alpha-beta T cells came from several hundred expanded clones, which were derived from non-depleted graft cells. Where some patients showed high TCRbeta diversity at day 60, it came from recipient T cells and thymic progenitors that had survived.

This clonotype has only a few counts. The antigen remains undetermined. Unique molecular identifiers were used in preparing the TCRbeta library. MiXCR, applied by TCRdb to the PCR reads, yields one record per CDR3 protein. The data contain approximately 630,000 distinct CDR3 sequences, around 13% of them singletons. Sequenced here: PBMCs, sampled before TCRalphabeta/CD19-depleted stem cell transplant. This clonotype was obtained from a girl aged 2 to 10 with congenital amegakaryocytic thrombocytopenia, due to receive a stem cell transplant.

The CDR3 loop is CASSRSTGGMVEQYF. Written as DNA, the CDR3 is TGTGCCAGCAGCCGCTCGACTGGGGGAATGGTCGAGCAGTACTTC. The chain carries TRBV6-1 and TRBJ2-7; D assignment may be TRBD1 or TRBD2 (5 bases each). The CDR3 contains 15 residues. V gave up 6 bases and J gave up 6 bases, with 21 bases separating them. Per germline, CDR1 MNHNS and CDR2 SASEGT.